This T cell receptor beta chain was sequenced for a study of shared T cell receptors in the human thymus. TCRdb's table, derived via immunoSEQ multiplex PCR, lists solely in-frame clones and lacks some. The sample shows 700,000 or so clones, over 75% of them seen only once. The sample holds one count of this clone. Unmatched junction bases numbered 8, after V lost 4 bases and J lost 6 bases. CDR1 and CDR2 (germline): SGHRS, YFSETQ. The CDR3 consists of 14 residues. This sample also appeared in a second study, on human thymus T cells. That paper notes: Corrective surgery for congenital heart defects was being performed on the healthy Finnish infants who were the donors. Thymus specimens were resections from corrective heart surgery. Use of V and J genes seemed skewed within the thymic and blood repertoires.

V usage is TRBV5-1 and J usage is TRBJ1-2; TRBD1 aligns across 8 bases. Source material: thymocytes. The receptor was derived from a girl under three years old with a congenital heart defect. The CDR3 loop reads CASSLAGTGNGYTF. The CDR3 DNA reads as TGCGCCAGCAGCCTGGCCGGGACAGGTAATGGCTACACCTTC.